This T cell receptor beta chain was captured in a study of cytomegalovirus exposure and HLA in healthy donors. Nominally healthy donors provided the samples, though records likely missed some immune exposures. The CDR3 runs to 16 residues. The germline V and J ends were trimmed by 0 bases and 7 bases, with 14 bases remaining between them. Germline V gene sequence: CDR1 SGHDT, CDR2 YYEEEE. Study findings and constraints: In a later analysis, a genetic analysis reported fewer productive-TCR N-insertions in an Asian-associated ancestry cluster than the cohort average. There were about 160 TCR beta chains listed as cytomegalovirus-associated. There were some V segments, including TRBV6-2 and TRBV6-3, excluded as indistinguishable.

60 Vbeta and 13 Jbeta primers were used in PCR. Clones were sequenced by immunoSEQ multiplex PCR, and TCRdb holds only the in-frame ones, with some missing. The sample holds over 100,000 clones, approximately 70% seen once. Concerning this clone itself: Its specificity is unknown.

The specimen sequenced was PBMCs. The rearrangement uses TRBV5-6 and TRBJ1-6, with D unclear. This TCR came from a woman aged 70-85 years in good health and CMV-seropositive. In nucleotides, the CDR3 is TGTGCCAGCAGCTTGGAACAGCCCTCCAACAATTCACCCCTCCACTTT. It yields the protein CASSLEQPSNNSPLHF.